Below are 31 T cell receptor beta chains sequenced from a single sample in a study of blood T cell repertoires in COVID-19. Some clones are missing from TCRdb's copy, which holds only in-frame ones; the method was immunoSEQ multiplex PCR. The table includes about 55,000 clones, around 90% detected once. The sample was peripheral blood. The receptors come from a human donor with active COVID-19. The donor label of this sample is uncertain.

V is TRBV11-3 and J is TRBJ2-2; D is perhaps TRBD2 (6 bases). Germline lookup yields CDR1 SGHNT and CDR2 YENEEA. The CDR3 covers 13 residues. With 8 bases removed from V and 7 bases from J, the gap between germline ends came to 14 bases. Here the CDR3 reads CASRGGEGGELFF. As DNA, the CDR3 is TGTGCCAGCCGTGGCGGGGAAGGCGGGGAGCTGTTTTTT.

V gene TRBV12-5 combines with J gene TRBJ2-7, with D tentatively TRBD2 (6 bases). V lost 5 bases and J 9 bases, leaving 17 bases between the germline ends. This CDR3 region has 13 residues. Germline CDR1 and CDR2: LGHNT and FRNRAP. The CDR3: CASGPANPGRQYF. In nucleotides, the CDR3 is TGTGCTAGTGGTCCGGCGAACCCCGGGAGGCAGTACTTC.

The CDR3 bases are TGTGCCAGCAGTGAACCCACAGGGCGTAATGGCTACACCTTC. Its protein product is CASSEPTGRNGYTF. The chain employs TRBV6-1 and TRBJ1-2; D is perhaps TRBD1 (6 bases). Germline CDR1 MNHNS, CDR2 SASEGT. Deletions cut 2 bases from V and 6 bases from J, with 13 bases between. The CDR3 loop spans 14 amino acids.

The chain joins TRBV27 to TRBJ1-1, with no clear D. V dropped 7 bases and J dropped 1 base, with 10 bases sitting between them. Germline V gene lookup returns CDR1 MNHEY and CDR2 SMNVEV (reference sequence). The CDR3 runs to 13 residues. DNA of the CDR3: TGTGCCAGCAATCGGGGAGAGAACACTGAAGCTTTCTTT. Protein: CASNRGENTEAFF.

V is TRBV5-4 and J is TRBJ2-1, with 11 bases fitting TRBD1. Looked up from germline, CDR1 is SGHNT and CDR2 is YYREEE (reference sequence). This CDR3 spans 15 amino acids. Trimming cost V 3 bases and J 4 bases; bases outside gene matches: 3. CDR3 region: CASSWGQGVYNEQFF. DNA for the CDR3: TGTGCCAGCAGCTGGGGACAGGGGGTTTACAATGAGCAGTTCTTC.

V is TRBV5-1 and J is TRBJ2-3; 9 positions agree with TRBD2. This CDR3 has 16 amino acids. Unmatched junction bases numbered 5, after V lost 2 bases and J lost 1 base. Germline CDR1 is SGHRS and CDR2 is YFSETQ. CDR3 bases: TGCGCCAGCAGCTTCGGCGGGAGGGCCCGCACAGATACGCAGTATTTT. Residues: CASSFGGRARTDTQYF.

The chain combines TRBV7-3 with TRBJ1-1; the D gene is possibly TRBD1 (5 bases). This CDR3 is built from 14 residues. CDR1 SGHTA and CDR2 FQGTGA come from the germline V gene. Trimming removed 2 bases from V and 1 base from J, with 8 bases in between. CDR3 sequence (DNA): TGTGCCAGCAGCTTAGCAGGGCCGAACACTGAAGCTTTCTTT. It yields the protein CASSLAGPNTEAFF.

The rearrangement joins TRBV7-6 to TRBJ2-1; 10 bases align to TRBD2. This CDR3 comprises 15 residues. Germline-derived CDR1 and CDR2 are SGHVS and FNYEAQ. With V trimmed by 1 base and J by 8 bases, 5 bases remained unmatched. CDR3 in amino acids: CASSLGLAGEDEQFF. CDR3 sequence (DNA): TGTGCCAGCAGCTTAGGGCTAGCGGGAGAAGATGAGCAGTTCTTC. The entire variable domain, with the rest obtained from reference TRBV7-6 and TRBJ2-1, is as follows: GAGVSQSPRYKVTKRGQDVALRCDPISGHVSLYWYRQALGQGPEFLTYFNYEAQQDKSGLPNDRFSAERPEGSISTLTIQRTEQRDSAMYRCASSLGLAGEDEQFFGPGTRLTVL.

This clone was found many times. This chain links TRBV28 with TRBJ2-6; 8 bases match TRBD2. CDR1 MDHEN and CDR2 SYDVKM come from the germline V gene. V lost 2 bases to trimming and J lost 0 bases; unmatched junction nucleotides: 0. The CDR3 length is 16 residues. CDR3 bases: TGTGCCAGCAGTTTAAGCGGGGGCTCTGGGGCCAACGTCCTGACTTTC. Amino acids: CASSLSGGSGANVLTF.

This chain links TRBV5-1 with TRBJ2-7, with a possible D match to TRBD1 (6 bases). Trimming left V 2 bases short and J 3 bases short, with 12 bases between. CDR1 and CDR2 (germline): SGHRS, YFSETQ. The CDR3 has 14 amino acids. The CDR3 sequence is CASSFRDTIYEQYV. CDR3 DNA: TGCGCCAGCAGCTTCCGGGACACGATCTACGAGCAGTACGTC.

The sample holds one count of this clone. The V call is TRBV5-1, the J call TRBJ2-3; D is ambiguous. The CDR3 extends over 14 amino acids. The germline V gene encodes CDR1 SGHRS and CDR2 YFSETQ. Trimming left V 0 bases short and J 2 bases short, with 7 bases between. In nucleotides, the CDR3 is TGCGCCAGCAGCTTGGACAGTTTCACAGATACGCAGTATTTT. Its translation: CASSLDSFTDTQYF.

This chain uses TRBV9 with TRBJ2-1; 10 bases match TRBD2. V lost 0 bases to trimming and J lost 8 bases; unmatched junction nucleotides: 11. CDR1 SGDLS and CDR2 YYNGEE come from the germline V gene. This CDR3 is 17 amino acids long. The CDR3 sequence: CASSVDGEREGRDEQFF. The CDR3 DNA is TGTGCCAGCAGCGTAGATGGGGAGCGGGAGGGCCGGGATGAGCAGTTCTTC. Full variable domain (outside the CDR3, taken from reference TRBV9 and TRBJ2-1): DSGVTQTPKHLITATGQRVTLRCSPRSGDLSVYWYQQSLDQGLQFLIQYYNGEERAKGNILERFSAQQFPDLHSELNLSSLELGDSALYFCASSVDGEREGRDEQFFGPGTRLTVL.

This clone was seen only once. The J gene is TRBJ2-3, the V gene TRBV3-1 (or the pseudogene TRBV3-2); possibly TRBD1 for D (5 bases). V was shortened by 4 bases and J by 0 bases, with 14 bases between the two germline ends. The V gene's germline CDR1 is LGHDT and CDR2 YNNKEL (reference sequence). This CDR3 comprises 16 residues. DNA of the CDR3: TGTGCCAGCAGCCTTTTCGGTGACAGTAGCACAGATACGCAGTATTTT. Protein product: CASSLFGDSSTDTQYF.

This clone was seen only once. This chain connects TRBV7-9 to TRBJ2-1, with a tentative D call TRBD1 (5 bases). The germline CDR1 and CDR2 sequences are SEHNR and FQNEAQ (reference sequence). Trimming shortened V by 1 base and J by 4 bases, and 11 bases separated the two germline ends. This CDR3 comprises 15 residues. This CDR3 is CASSLGRAGYNEQFF. The DNA for the CDR3 is TGTGCCAGCAGCTTAGGTAGGGCAGGGTACAATGAGCAGTTCTTC.

The chain uses TRBV7-2 and TRBJ1-2; possible D gene TRBD1, 6 bases. V was clipped by 5 bases and J by 2 bases, with 24 bases between them. The CDR3 runs 18 residues. Germline lookup yields CDR1 SGHTA and CDR2 FQGNSA. CDR3: CASSPGGQPGLMNYGYTF. The CDR3 bases are TGTGCCAGCAGCCCCGGCGGACAGCCCGGGCTTATGAACTATGGCTACACCTTC.

This clone has only one observation. The rearrangement links TRBV25-1 to TRBJ2-3; D perhaps matches TRBD2 (6 bases). The germline V and J ends were trimmed by 1 base and 4 bases, with 6 bases remaining between them. Germline CDR1 reads MGHDK; CDR2 reads SYGVNS. This CDR3 spans 13 amino acids. The DNA for the CDR3 is TGTGCCAGCAGTGAATGGGGGGCAGATACGCAGTATTTT. As protein: CASSEWGADTQYF. Full variable domain (missing parts from reference TRBV25-1 and TRBJ2-3): EADIYQTPRYLVIGTGKKITLECSQTMGHDKMYWYQQDPGMELHLIHYSYGVNSTEKGDLSSESTVSRIRTEHFPLTLESARPSHTSQYLCASSEWGADTQYFGPGTRLTVL.

The chain joins TRBV10-3 to TRBJ2-7; 7 bases align to TRBD2. There are 15 residues in the CDR3. Germline V gene sequence: CDR1 ENHRY, CDR2 SYGVKD. The trim removed 3 bases at V and 7 bases at J, leaving 12 bases unmatched. Here the CDR3 reads CAISDARGLGGEQYF. DNA for the CDR3: TGTGCCATCAGTGACGCCCGCGGACTAGGTGGAGAGCAGTACTTC.

This rearrangement joins TRBV7-2 to TRBJ2-2; 9 bases map to TRBD2. With 3 bases clipped from V and 6 bases from J, the junction kept 5 bases outside the gene matches. This CDR3 has 15 residues. CDR1 is SGHTA and CDR2 is FQGNSA in the germline V gene. The CDR3 sequence is CASSFRRGGPGELFF. In nucleotides, the CDR3 is TGTGCCAGCAGCTTCAGGCGGGGGGGCCCCGGGGAGCTGTTTTTT.

In the case of this clone: Other DNA sequences in the sample encode the same CDR3. The chain joins TRBV3-1 (or the pseudogene TRBV3-2) to TRBJ2-7; no definite D call. Deletions cut 0 bases from V and 6 bases from J, with 6 bases between. From germline, CDR1 is LGHDT and CDR2 YNNKEL (reference sequence). This CDR3 has 12 amino acids. This CDR3 reads CASSQDPGEQYF. CDR3 nucleotide sequence: TGTGCCAGCAGCCAAGATCCCGGCGAGCAGTACTTC.

CDR3 coding DNA: TGTGCCAGCAGCCATTACAGGGGGCAATCTGGAAACACCATATATTTT. Its protein is CASSHYRGQSGNTIYF. The chain uses TRBV3-1 (or the pseudogene TRBV3-2) and TRBJ1-3, with 9 bases fitting TRBD1. V lost 3 bases and J lost 1; bases outside the gene matches: 4. The CDR3 is 16 residues long. CDR1 and CDR2 from the germline V gene are LGHDT and YNNKEL (reference sequence).

This chain joins TRBV18 and TRBJ2-2; 9 bases are a match to TRBD1. The CDR3 is 16 amino acids. V lost 6 bases, J lost 4 bases, and 9 bases stayed unmatched. Germline loops: CDR1 KGHSH, CDR2 LQKENI. Here the CDR3 reads CASSGPGQGVTGELFF. The CDR3 nucleotides read TGTGCCAGCTCGGGACCGGGACAGGGTGTCACCGGGGAGCTGTTTTTT.

V gene TRBV7-9 combines with J gene TRBJ1-2; 7 nucleotides match TRBD1. CDR3 size: 14 residues. Germline V gives CDR1 SEHNR, CDR2 FQNEAQ (reference sequence). V was pared by 0 bases and J by 4 bases, with 2 bases of the junction left unmatched. The CDR3 DNA reads TGTGCCAGCAGCTTAGCAGGGGGCGGCTATGGCTACACCTTC. Protein sequence: CASSLAGGGYGYTF.

This chain connects TRBV6-2 or TRBV6-3 to TRBJ1-1; TRBD1 is a possible D gene (5 bases). Trimming removed 2 bases at V and 5 bases at J, with 9 bases between. This CDR3 comprises 13 residues. Germline values: CDR1 MNHEY, CDR2 SVGEGT. CDR3 bases: TGTGCCAGCAGTTACCGCAGGGCAACTGAAGCTTTCTTT. Its translation: CASSYRRATEAFF.

The chain recombines TRBV3-1 (or the pseudogene TRBV3-2) with TRBJ1-4; unclear D gene. This CDR3 comprises 15 residues. Trimming shortened V by 4 bases and J by 4 bases, and 13 bases separated the two germline ends. Germline V gene lookup returns CDR1 LGHDT and CDR2 YNNKEL (reference sequence). The CDR3 reads CASSPKRGFNEKLFF. DNA of the CDR3: TGTGCCAGCAGCCCGAAACGGGGATTTAATGAAAAACTGTTTTTT.

This sequence joins TRBV18 and TRBJ1-1; TRBD1 matches 8 bases. The CDR3 contains 13 residues. V gave up 1 base and J gave up 10 bases; unmatched junction bases: 5. Germline values: CDR1 KGHSH, CDR2 LQKENI. The CDR3 spells CASSPLPGGGAFF. CDR3 DNA sequence: TGTGCCAGCTCACCACTCCCAGGGGGCGGAGCTTTCTTT.

This clone was counted once. Germline and junction disagree at one end, which may indicate a read error. This sequence joins TRBV27 and TRBJ2-3; 10 nucleotides line up with TRBD1. CDR1 and CDR2 from the germline V gene are MNHEY and SMNVEV (reference sequence). CDR3 length equals 14 residues. CDR3 DNA: TGTGCCAGCAGTCCCCGTCCCGGGACAGGGGTGATCCCATTT. Translation gives CASSPRPGTGVIPF.

The chain uses TRBV29-1 and TRBJ1-1; D unclear. This CDR3 contains 15 residues. Germline V gene data show CDR1 as SQVTM and CDR2 as ANQGSEA. V lost 7 bases to trimming and J lost 1 base, with 19 bases between them. DNA of the CDR3: TGCAGCGCACATCTAGGCGGCGGCAGGAACACTGAAGCTTTCTTT. Translated, it gives CSAHLGGGRNTEAFF. The whole variable domain, filled in from reference TRBV29-1 and TRBJ1-1, reads SAVISQKPSRDICQRGTSLTIQCQVDSQVTMMFWYRQQPGQSLTLIATANQGSEATYESGFVIDKFPISRPNLTFSTLTVSNMSPEDSSIYLCSAHLGGGRNTEAFFGQGTRLTVV.

The V call is TRBV6-5, the J call TRBJ1-5; D ambiguous. V lost 7 bases to trimming and J lost 4 bases, with 14 bases between them. Germline V gene lookup returns CDR1 MNHEY and CDR2 SVGAGI. CDR3 size: 14 residues. This CDR3 reads CASTGPAGNQPQHF. The CDR3 DNA is TGTGCCAGCACCGGACCAGCGGGGAATCAGCCCCAGCATTTT.

The chain recombines TRBV9 with TRBJ2-3, with D possibly matching TRBD2 (6 bases). Looked up from germline, CDR1 is SGDLS and CDR2 is YYNGEE. V lost 0 bases and J lost 0, with 17 bases in between. This CDR3 is 18 amino acids long. The CDR3 reads CASSVVGGASLSTDTQYF. CDR3 nucleotides: TGTGCCAGCAGCGTAGTAGGCGGGGCCTCTTTAAGCACAGATACGCAGTATTTT.

The chain uses TRBV5-6 and TRBJ1-2; 12 bases fit TRBD1. The CDR3 covers 16 residues. CDR1 SGHDT and CDR2 YYEEEE come from the germline V gene. V lost 2 bases to trimming and J lost 7 bases; unmatched junction nucleotides: 9. The chain's CDR3 is CASSFPPGQGALGYTF. The CDR3 DNA is TGTGCCAGCAGCTTCCCCCCGGGACAGGGGGCGCTTGGCTACACCTTC.

The J gene is TRBJ2-3, the V gene TRBV10-2; the match to TRBD2 covers 8 bases. Germline assignment: CDR1 WSHSY and CDR2 SAAADI. Trimming removed 3 bases from V and 4 bases from J; junction bases left unmatched: 6. CDR3 length: 15 amino acids. CDR3 in amino acids: CASSDDGRVADTQYF. In nucleotides, the CDR3 is TGCGCCAGCAGTGACGACGGGAGGGTCGCAGATACGCAGTATTTT.